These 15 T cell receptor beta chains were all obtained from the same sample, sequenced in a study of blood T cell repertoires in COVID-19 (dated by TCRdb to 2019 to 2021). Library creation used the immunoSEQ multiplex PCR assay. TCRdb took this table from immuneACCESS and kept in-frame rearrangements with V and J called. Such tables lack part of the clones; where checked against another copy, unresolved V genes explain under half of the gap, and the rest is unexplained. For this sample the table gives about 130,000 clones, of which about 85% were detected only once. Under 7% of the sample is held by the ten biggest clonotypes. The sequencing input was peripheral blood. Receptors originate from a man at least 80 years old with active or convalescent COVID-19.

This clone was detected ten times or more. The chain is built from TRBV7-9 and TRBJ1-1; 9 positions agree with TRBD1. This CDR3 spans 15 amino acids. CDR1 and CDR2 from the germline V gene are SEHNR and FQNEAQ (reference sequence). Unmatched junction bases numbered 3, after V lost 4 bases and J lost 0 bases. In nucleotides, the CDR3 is TGTGCCAGCAGCTCGTACAGGGGGCTGAACACTGAAGCTTTCTTT. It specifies CASSSYRGLNTEAFF.

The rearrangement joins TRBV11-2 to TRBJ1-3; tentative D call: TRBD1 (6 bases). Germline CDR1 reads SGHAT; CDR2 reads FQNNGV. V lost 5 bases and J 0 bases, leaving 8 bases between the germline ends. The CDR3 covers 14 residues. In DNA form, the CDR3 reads TGTGCCAGCAGCAAACAGGGCTCTGGAAACACCATATATTTT. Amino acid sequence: CASSKQGSGNTIYF. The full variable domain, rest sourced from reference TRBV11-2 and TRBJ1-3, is EAGVAQSPRYKIIEKRQSVAFWCNPISGHATLYWYQQILGQGPKLLIQFQNNGVVDDSQLPKDRFSAERLKGVDSTLKIQPAKLEDSAVYLCASSKQGSGNTIYFGEGSWLTVV.

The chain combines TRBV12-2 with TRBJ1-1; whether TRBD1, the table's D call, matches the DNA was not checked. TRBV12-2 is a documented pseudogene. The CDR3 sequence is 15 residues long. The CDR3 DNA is TGTGCAAGTCGCTTAATGGCAATAAAAAACACTGAAGCTTTCTTT. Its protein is CASRLMAIKNTEAFF.

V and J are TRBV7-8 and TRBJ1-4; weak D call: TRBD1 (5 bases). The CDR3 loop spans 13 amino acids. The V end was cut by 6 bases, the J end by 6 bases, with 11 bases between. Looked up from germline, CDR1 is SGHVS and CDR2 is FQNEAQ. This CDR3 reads CASRRAGDEKLFF. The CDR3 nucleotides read TGTGCCAGCAGACGCGCGGGGGATGAAAAACTGTTTTTT. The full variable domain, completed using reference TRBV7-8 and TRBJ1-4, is GAGVSQSPRYKVAKRGQDVALRCDPISGHVSLFWYQQALGQGPEFLTYFQNEAQLDKSGLPSDRFFAERPEGSVSTLKIQRTQQEDSAVYLCASRRAGDEKLFFGSGTQLSVL.

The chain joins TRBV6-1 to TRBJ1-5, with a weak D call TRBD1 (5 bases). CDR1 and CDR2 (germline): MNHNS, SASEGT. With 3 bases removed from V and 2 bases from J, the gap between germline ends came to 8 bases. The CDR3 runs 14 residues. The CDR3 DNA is TGTGCCAGCAGTGAGGGCAGGGGCAATCAGCCCCAGCATTTT. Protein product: CASSEGRGNQPQHF.

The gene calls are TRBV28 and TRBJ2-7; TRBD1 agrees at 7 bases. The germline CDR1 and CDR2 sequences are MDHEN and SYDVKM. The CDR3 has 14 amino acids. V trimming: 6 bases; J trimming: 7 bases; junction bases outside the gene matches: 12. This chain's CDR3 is CASSRPTLRGEQYF. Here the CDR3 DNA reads TGTGCCAGCAGCCGCCCTACCCTCAGGGGGGAGCAGTACTTC.

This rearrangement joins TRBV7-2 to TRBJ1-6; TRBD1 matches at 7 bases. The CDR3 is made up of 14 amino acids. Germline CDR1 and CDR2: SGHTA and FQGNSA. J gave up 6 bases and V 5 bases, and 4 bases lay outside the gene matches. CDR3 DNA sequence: TGTGCCAGCAGCCTCGGGACAGTTAATTCACCCCTCCACTTT. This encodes CASSLGTVNSPLHF.

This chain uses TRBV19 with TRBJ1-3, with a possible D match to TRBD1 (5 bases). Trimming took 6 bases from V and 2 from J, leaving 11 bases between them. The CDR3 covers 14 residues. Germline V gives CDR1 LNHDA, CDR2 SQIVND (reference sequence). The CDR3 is CASSPGVTGNTIYF. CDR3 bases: TGTGCCAGTAGCCCGGGGGTCACTGGAAACACCATATATTTT.

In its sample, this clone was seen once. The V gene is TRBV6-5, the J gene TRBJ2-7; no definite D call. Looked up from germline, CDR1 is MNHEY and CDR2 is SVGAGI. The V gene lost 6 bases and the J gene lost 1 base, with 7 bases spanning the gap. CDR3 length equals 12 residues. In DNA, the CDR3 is TGTGCCAGCAGGCCAGGTTCCTACGAGCAGTACTTC. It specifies CASRPGSYEQYF.

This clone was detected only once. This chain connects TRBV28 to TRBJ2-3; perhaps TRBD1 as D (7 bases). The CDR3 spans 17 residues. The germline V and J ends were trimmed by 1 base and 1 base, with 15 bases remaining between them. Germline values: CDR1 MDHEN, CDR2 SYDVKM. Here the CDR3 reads CASSLFRRGPRTDTQYF. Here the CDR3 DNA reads TGTGCCAGCAGTTTATTTAGGAGGGGGCCCCGCACAGATACGCAGTATTTT.

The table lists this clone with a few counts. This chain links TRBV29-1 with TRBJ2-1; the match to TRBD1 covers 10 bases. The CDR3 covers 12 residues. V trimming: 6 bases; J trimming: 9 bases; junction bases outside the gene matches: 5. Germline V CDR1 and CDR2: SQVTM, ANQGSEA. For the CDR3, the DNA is TGCAGCGTGACGACAGGGGGCACTGAGCAGTTCTTC. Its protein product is CSVTTGGTEQFF.

This CDR3 is CASSQPQGVNTEAFF. For the CDR3, the DNA is TGCGCCAGCAGTCAACCACAGGGGGTGAACACTGAAGCTTTCTTT. J is TRBJ1-1 and V is TRBV10-2; TRBD1 matches at 8 bases. The CDR3 covers 15 residues. Germline V gene sequence: CDR1 WSHSY, CDR2 SAAADI. The V segment lost 5 bases and the J segment 0 bases; nucleotides outside the gene matches: 5.

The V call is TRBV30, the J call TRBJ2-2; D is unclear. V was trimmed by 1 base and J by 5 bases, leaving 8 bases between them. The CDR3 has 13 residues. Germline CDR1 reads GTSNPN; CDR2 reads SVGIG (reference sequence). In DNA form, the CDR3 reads TGTGCCTGGAGTGAGATGAGGACCGGGGAGCTGTTTTTT. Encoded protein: CAWSEMRTGELFF.

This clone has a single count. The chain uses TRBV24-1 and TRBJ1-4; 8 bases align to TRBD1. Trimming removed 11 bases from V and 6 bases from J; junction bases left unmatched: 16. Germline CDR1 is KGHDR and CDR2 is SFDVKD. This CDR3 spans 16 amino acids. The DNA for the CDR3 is TGTGCCAAAACCGAAGGGGGCAGGGGGCTTTATGAAAAACTGTTTTTT. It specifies CAKTEGGRGLYEKLFF.

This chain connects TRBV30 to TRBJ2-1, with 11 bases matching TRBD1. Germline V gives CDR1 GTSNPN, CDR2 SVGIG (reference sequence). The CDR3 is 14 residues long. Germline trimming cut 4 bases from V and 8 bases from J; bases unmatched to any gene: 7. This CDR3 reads CAWKLGQGVDEQFF. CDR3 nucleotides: TGTGCCTGGAAGCTGGGACAGGGGGTGGATGAGCAGTTCTTC.